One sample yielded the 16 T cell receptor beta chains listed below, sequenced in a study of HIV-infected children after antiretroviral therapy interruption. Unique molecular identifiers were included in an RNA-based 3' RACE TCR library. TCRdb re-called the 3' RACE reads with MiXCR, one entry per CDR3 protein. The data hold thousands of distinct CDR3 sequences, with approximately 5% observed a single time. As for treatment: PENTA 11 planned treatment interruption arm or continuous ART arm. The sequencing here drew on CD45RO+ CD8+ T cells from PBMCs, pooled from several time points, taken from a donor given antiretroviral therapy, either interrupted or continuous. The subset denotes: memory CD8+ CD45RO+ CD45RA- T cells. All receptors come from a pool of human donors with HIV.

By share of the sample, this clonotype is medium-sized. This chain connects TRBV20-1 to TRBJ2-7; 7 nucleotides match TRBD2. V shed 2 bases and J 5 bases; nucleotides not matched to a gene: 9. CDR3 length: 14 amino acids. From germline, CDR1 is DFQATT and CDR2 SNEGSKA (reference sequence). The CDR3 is CSARIPGLFNEQYF. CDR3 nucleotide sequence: TGCAGTGCTAGAATTCCGGGACTATTCAACGAGCAGTACTTC.

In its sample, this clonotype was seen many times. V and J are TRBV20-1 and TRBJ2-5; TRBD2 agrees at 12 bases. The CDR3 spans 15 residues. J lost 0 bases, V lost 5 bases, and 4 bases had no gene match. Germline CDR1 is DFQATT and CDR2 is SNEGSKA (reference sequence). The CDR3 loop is CSADLAGGNQETQYF. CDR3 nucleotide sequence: TGCAGTGCTGATCTAGCGGGGGGGAACCAAGAGACCCAGTACTTC.

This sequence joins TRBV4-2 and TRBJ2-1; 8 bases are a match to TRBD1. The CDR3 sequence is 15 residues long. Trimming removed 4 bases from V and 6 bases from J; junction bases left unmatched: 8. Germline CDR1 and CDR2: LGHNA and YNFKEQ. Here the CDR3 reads CASSPRTGSRNEQFF. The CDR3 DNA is TGTGCCAGCAGCCCCCGGACAGGGAGTCGCAATGAGCAGTTCTTC.

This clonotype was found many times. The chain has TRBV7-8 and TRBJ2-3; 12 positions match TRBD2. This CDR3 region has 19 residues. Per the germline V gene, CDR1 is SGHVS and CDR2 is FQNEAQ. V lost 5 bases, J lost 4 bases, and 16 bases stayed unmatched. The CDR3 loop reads CASSPGRLAGGRASDTQYF. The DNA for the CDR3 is TGTGCCAGCAGCCCTGGTCGGCTAGCGGGGGGGCGGGCCTCAGATACGCAGTATTTT. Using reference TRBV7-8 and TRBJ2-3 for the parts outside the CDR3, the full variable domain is GAGVSQSPRYKVAKRGQDVALRCDPISGHVSLFWYQQALGQGPEFLTYFQNEAQLDKSGLPSDRFFAERPEGSVSTLKIQRTQQEDSAVYLCASSPGRLAGGRASDTQYFGPGTRLTVL.

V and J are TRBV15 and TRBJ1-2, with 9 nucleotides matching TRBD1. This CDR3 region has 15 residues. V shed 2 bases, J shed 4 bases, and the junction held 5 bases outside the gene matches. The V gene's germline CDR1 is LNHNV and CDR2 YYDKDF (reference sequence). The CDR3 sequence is CATSRWTGDIYGYTF. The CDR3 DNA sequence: TGTGCCACCAGCAGATGGACAGGGGACATCTATGGCTACACCTTC.

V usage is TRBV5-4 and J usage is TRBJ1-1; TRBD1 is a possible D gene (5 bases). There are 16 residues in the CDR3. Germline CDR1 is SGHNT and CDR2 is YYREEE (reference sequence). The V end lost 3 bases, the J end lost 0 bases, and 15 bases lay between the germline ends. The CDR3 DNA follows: TGTGCCAGCAGCTCCATGGGAAGAGGGGTGAACACTGAAGCTTTCTTT. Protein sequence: CASSSMGRGVNTEAFF.

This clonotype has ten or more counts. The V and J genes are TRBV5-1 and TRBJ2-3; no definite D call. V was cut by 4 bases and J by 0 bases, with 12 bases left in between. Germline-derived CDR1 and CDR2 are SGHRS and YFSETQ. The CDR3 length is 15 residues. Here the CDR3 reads CASSPDVISTDTQYF. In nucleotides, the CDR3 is TGCGCCAGCAGCCCAGACGTTATTAGCACAGATACGCAGTATTTT.

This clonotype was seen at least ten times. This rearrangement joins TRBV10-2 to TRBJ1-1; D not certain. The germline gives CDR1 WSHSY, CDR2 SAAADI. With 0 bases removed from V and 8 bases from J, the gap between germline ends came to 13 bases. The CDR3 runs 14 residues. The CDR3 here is CASSESIGTVEAFF. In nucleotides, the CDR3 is TGCGCCAGCAGTGAGTCGATCGGTACAGTCGAAGCTTTCTTT.

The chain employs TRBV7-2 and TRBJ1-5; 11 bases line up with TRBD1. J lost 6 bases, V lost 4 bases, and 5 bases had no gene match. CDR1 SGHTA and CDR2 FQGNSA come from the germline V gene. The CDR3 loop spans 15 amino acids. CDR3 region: CASSSDRGRAQPQHF. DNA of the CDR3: TGTGCCAGCAGCTCGGACAGGGGGCGCGCTCAGCCCCAGCATTTT.

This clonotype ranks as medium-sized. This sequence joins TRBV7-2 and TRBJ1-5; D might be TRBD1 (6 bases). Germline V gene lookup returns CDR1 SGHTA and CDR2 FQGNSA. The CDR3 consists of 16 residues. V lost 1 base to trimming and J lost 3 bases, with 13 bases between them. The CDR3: CASSLGGPRDNQPQHF. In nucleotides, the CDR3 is TGTGCCAGCAGCTTAGGGGGGCCGAGGGACAATCAGCCCCAGCATTTT.

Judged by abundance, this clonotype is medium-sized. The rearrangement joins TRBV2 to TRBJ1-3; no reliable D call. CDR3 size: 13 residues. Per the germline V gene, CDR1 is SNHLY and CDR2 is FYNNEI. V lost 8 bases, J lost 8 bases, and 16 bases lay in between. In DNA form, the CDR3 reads TGTGCCAGCGAATCACCCCCCGGAGACACCATATATTTT. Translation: CASESPPGDTIYF.

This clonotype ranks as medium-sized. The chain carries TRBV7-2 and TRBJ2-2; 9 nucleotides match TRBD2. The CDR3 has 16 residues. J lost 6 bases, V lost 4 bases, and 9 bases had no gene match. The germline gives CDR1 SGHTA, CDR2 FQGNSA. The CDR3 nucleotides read TGTGCCAGCAGCTCCAGTGTAGCGGGGGTACCCGGGGAGCTGTTTTTT. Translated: CASSSSVAGVPGELFF.

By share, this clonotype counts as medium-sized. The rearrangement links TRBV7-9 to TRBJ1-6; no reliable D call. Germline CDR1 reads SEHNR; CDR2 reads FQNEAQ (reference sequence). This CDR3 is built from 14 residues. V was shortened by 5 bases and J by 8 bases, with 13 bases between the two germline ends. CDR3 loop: CASSPLRFDSPLHF. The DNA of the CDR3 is TGTGCCAGCAGCCCCCTCAGGTTTGATTCACCCCTCCACTTT. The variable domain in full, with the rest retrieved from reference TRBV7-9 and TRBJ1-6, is DTGVSQNPRHKITKRGQNVTFRCDPISEHNRLYWYRQTLGQGPEFLTYFQNEAQLEKSRLLSDRFSAERPKGSFSTLEIQRTEQGDSAMYLCASSPLRFDSPLHFGNGTRLTVT.

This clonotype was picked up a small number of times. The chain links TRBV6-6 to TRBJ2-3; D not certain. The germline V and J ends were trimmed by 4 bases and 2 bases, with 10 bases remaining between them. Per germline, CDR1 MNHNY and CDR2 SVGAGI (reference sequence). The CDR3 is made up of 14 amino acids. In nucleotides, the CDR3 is TGTGCCAGCAGTTCTACTGGAAACACAGATACGCAGTATTTT. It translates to CASSSTGNTDTQYF.

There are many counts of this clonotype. DNA for the CDR3: TGTGCCAGCAGTTTAGGGACTCTGATCACAGATACGCAGTATTTT. Its translation: CASSLGTLITDTQYF. The chain couples TRBV28 to TRBJ2-3; D may be TRBD2 (6 bases). Per germline, CDR1 MDHEN and CDR2 SYDVKM. The V end was cut by 2 bases, the J end by 2 bases, with 11 bases between. The CDR3 sequence is 15 residues long.

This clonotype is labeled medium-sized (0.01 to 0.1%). CDR3 sequence (DNA): TGCAGTGCCGGACAGGGGGCTTTTCAGCCCCAGCATTTT. As protein: CSAGQGAFQPQHF. The V and J genes are TRBV20-1 and TRBJ1-5, with 11 positions matching TRBD1. The junction had 4 bases not matched to a gene; V was cut back by 6 bases and J by 6 bases. The CDR3 has 13 residues. Per germline, CDR1 DFQATT and CDR2 SNEGSKA (reference sequence).